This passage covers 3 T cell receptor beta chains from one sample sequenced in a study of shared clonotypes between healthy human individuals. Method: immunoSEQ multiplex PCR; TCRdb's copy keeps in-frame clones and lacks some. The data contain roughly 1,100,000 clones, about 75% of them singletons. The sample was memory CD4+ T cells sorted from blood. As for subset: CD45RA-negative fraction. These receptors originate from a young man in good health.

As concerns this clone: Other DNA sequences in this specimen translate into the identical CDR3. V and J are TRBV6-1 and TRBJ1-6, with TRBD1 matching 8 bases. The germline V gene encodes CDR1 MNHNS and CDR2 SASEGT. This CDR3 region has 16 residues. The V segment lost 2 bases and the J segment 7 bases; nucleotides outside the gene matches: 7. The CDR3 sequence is CASSERGQGGNSPLHF. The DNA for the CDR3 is TGTGCCAGCAGTGAACGTGGACAGGGTGGAAATTCACCCCTCCACTTT.

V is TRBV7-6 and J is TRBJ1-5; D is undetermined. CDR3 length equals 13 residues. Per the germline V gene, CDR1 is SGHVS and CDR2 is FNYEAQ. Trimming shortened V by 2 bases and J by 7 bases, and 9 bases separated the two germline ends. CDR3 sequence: CASSLSGVQPQHF. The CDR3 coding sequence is TGTGCCAGCAGCTTAAGCGGGGTACAGCCCCAGCATTTT.

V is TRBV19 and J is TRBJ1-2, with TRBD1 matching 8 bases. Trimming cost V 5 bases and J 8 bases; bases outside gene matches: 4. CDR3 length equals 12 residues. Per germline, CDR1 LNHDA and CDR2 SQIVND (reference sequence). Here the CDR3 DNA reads TGTGCCAGTAGTGTGGACAGGGCGGGCTACACCTTC. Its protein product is CASSVDRAGYTF.